Presented here are 11 T cell receptor beta chains from one specimen sequenced in a study of T cell repertoires in cytomegalovirus infection (dated by TCRdb to between 2018 and 2020). Sample treatment or condition, as interpreted from the label and publication: in vitro stimulation with specific CMV peptide epitopes to enrich CMV-specific T cells. TCRdb shows the sequencer as Illumina HiSeq 1500. In TCRdb, the public reads were trimmed at Q25 with fastp and aligned with MiXCR, with productive beta chains retained. CDR3 protein sequences are deduplicated, and each keeps its most common genes and DNA. Recorded for this sample are 650,000 to 900,000 distinct CDR3 sequences; approximately 32% of them occurred a single time. The biggest ten clones account for around 12% of the sample. No antigen has been identified for these receptors. The source was cultured CD8+ T cells from PBMCs, collected from culture after CMV antigen stimulation. These receptors were taken from a human donor in good health (CMV status not recorded). Some clones in this sample may be carry-over from other donors' samples.

This chain joins TRBV2 and TRBJ2-7, with a tentative D call TRBD1 (6 bases). The V gene's germline CDR1 is SNHLY and CDR2 FYNNEI. The CDR3 is made up of 12 amino acids. The germline V and J ends were trimmed by 11 bases and 0 bases, with 11 bases remaining between them. The DNA of the CDR3 is TGTGCCGGGACATCTAGCTCCTACGAGCAGTACGTC. Amino acid sequence: CAGTSSSYEQYV.

This clonotype showed up just a few times. The chain recombines TRBV19 with TRBJ2-3; 8 bases match TRBD1. CDR1 and CDR2 from the germline V gene are LNHDA and SQIVND (reference sequence). J lost 2 bases, V lost 1 base, and 8 bases had no gene match. This CDR3 has 17 residues. CDR3 sequence reads: CASSIAFRDRHTDTQYF. CDR3 in DNA: TGTGCCAGTAGTATAGCTTTCCGGGACAGGCACACAGATACGCAGTATTTT.

The V and J genes are TRBV6-2 or TRBV6-3 and TRBJ2-1, with TRBD2 matching over 12 bases. V dropped 0 bases and J dropped 6; count of bases not matched to a gene: 12. This CDR3 is 19 amino acids long. Germline V gene data show CDR1 as MNHEY and CDR2 as SVGEGT. For the CDR3, the DNA is TGTGCCAGCAGTTACTCGGAAACGGGACTAGCGGGCCCACTCAATGAGCAGTTCTTC. Its translation: CASSYSETGLAGPLNEQFF.

The chain combines TRBV5-5 with TRBJ2-3; D gene uncertain. Per germline, CDR1 SGHKS and CDR2 YYEKEE (reference sequence). The CDR3 totals 14 residues. V was clipped by 4 bases and J by 2 bases, with 11 bases between them. Written as DNA, the CDR3 is TGTGCCAGCAGCCGCCGGGCTTTCACAGATACGCAGTATTTT. It encodes CASSRRAFTDTQYF.

This clonotype occurred once. This chain links TRBV9 with TRBJ2-1; TRBD2 might be the D (6 bases). CDR3 length: 18 amino acids. Germline lookup yields CDR1 SGDLS and CDR2 YYNGEE. V dropped 4 bases and J dropped 2 bases, with 22 bases sitting between them. Written as DNA, the CDR3 is TGTGCCAGCAGCTTACGAGGAGGGGTCATTCTGGCCTACAATGAGCAGTTCTTC. Protein sequence: CASSLRGGVILAYNEQFF.

The J gene is TRBJ2-7, the V gene TRBV20-1; tentative D call: TRBD2 (5 bases). V was shortened by 1 base and J by 2 bases, with 9 bases between the two germline ends. There are 13 residues in the CDR3. The germline CDR1 and CDR2 sequences are DFQATT and SNEGSKA (reference sequence). CDR3: CSARGGHTYEQYF. In DNA, the CDR3 is TGCAGTGCTAGAGGCGGGCACACCTACGAGCAGTACTTC.

This clonotype has a single count. V gene TRBV7-3 combines with J gene TRBJ1-4, with D possibly being TRBD1 (5 bases). V lost 5 bases and J lost 8, with 21 bases in between. The CDR3 is made up of 16 amino acids. Germline V lookup: CDR1 SGHTA, CDR2 FQGTGA. This CDR3 is CASSPREPGLREKLFF. The CDR3 bases are TGTGCCAGCAGCCCTAGAGAACCAGGGCTTAGGGAAAAACTGTTTTTT.

V usage is TRBV12-3 or TRBV12-4 and J usage is TRBJ1-1, with D possibly matching TRBD1 (5 bases). V dropped 4 bases and J dropped 6 bases, with 15 bases sitting between them. CDR3 length: 14 residues. CDR3: CASSWTGGYSEAFF. Here the CDR3 DNA reads TGTGCCAGCAGTTGGACGGGGGGATACTCTGAAGCTTTCTTT.

There are a few counts of this clonotype. This chain joins TRBV12-3 or TRBV12-4 and TRBJ1-2; 8 positions agree with TRBD1. The V and J ends lost 5 bases and 8 bases, in that order; junction bases with no gene match: 10. The CDR3 loop spans 14 amino acids. The DNA of the CDR3 is TGTGCCAGCAGTCCCACAAGACAGGGGCCCGGCTACACCTTC. Protein: CASSPTRQGPGYTF.

Only a few counts were recorded for this clonotype. The chain combines TRBV19 with TRBJ1-2; D is unresolved. V lost 3 bases to trimming and J lost 4 bases, with 3 bases between them. CDR3 length: 11 amino acids. Germline CDR1 reads LNHDA; CDR2 reads SQIVND (reference sequence). The DNA for the CDR3 is TGTGCCAGTAGTATGGTCTATGGCTACACCTTC. This codes for CASSMVYGYTF.

This clonotype was counted ten times or more. The V call is TRBV6-5, the J call TRBJ1-2; tentative D call: TRBD1 (6 bases). The germline gives CDR1 MNHEY, CDR2 SVGAGI. V was trimmed by 0 bases and J by 4 bases, leaving 15 bases between them. This CDR3 has 16 amino acids. The CDR3 is CASSYSSSGVGYGYTF. The CDR3 DNA follows: TGTGCCAGCAGTTACTCGAGTTCAGGGGTGGGCTATGGCTACACCTTC.